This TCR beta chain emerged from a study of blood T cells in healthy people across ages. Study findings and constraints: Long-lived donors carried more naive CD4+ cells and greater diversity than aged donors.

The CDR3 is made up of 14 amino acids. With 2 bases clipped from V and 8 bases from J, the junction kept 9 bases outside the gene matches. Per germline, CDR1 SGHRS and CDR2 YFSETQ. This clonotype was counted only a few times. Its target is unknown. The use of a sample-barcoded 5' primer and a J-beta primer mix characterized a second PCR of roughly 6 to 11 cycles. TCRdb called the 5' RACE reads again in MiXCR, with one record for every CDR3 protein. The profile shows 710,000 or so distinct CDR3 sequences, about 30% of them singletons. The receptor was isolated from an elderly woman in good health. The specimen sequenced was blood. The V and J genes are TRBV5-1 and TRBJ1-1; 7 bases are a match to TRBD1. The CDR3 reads CASSFTTGIGEAFF. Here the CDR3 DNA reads TGCGCCAGCAGCTTCACGACAGGGATTGGGGAAGCTTTCTTT.